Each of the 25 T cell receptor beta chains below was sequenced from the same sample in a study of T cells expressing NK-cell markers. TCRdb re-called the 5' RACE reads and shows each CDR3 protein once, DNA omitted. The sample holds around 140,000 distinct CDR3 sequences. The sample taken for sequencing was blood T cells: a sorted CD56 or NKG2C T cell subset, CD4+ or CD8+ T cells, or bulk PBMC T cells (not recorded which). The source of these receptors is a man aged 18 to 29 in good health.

The CDR3 sequence is CASSLGRTGGTNEQFF. This chain uses TRBV11-2 with TRBJ2-1; TCRdb's D call of TRBD1 is untestable without DNA. Germline CDR1 is SGHAT and CDR2 is FQNNGV. This CDR3 is built from 16 residues.

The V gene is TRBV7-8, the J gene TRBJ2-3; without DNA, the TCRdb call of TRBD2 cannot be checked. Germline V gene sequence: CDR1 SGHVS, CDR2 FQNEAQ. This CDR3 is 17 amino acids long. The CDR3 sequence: CASSVGTSGRAGDTQYF.

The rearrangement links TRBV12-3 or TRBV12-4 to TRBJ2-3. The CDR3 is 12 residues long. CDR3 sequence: CASRSEVNTQYF.

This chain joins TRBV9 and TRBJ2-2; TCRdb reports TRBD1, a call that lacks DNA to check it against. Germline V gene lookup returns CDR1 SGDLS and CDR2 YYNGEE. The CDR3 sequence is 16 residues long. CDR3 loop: CASSVRGRVDTGELFF.

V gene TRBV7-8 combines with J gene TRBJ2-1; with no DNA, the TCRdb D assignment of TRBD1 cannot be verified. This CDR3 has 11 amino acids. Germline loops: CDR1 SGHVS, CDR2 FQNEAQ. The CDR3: CASSAPNEQFF.

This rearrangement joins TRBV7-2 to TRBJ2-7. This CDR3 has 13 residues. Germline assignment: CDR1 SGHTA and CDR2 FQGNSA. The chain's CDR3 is CASSLTGTYEQYF.

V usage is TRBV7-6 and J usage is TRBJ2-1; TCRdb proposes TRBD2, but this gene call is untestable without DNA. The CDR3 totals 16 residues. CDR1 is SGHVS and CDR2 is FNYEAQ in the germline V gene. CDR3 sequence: CASSLGTSGRGDEQFF.

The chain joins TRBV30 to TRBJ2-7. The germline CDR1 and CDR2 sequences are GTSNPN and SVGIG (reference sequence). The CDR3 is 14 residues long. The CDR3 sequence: CAWSVSSPLYEQYF.

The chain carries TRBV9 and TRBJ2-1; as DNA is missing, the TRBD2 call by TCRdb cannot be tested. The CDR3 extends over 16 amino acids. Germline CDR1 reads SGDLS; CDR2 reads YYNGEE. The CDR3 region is CASSDQGVGPYNEQFF.

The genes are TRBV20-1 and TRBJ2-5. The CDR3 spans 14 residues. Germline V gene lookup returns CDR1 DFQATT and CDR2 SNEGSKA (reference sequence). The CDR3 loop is CSALGEVYQETQYF.

The CDR3 here is CSARRRGETQYF. The chain uses TRBV20-1 and TRBJ2-5; lacking DNA, the TRBD2 call made by TCRdb goes unchecked. The CDR3 is 12 amino acids. Germline lookup yields CDR1 DFQATT and CDR2 SNEGSKA (reference sequence).

CDR3: CASSGAIAGGTTDTQYF. The chain joins TRBV12-3 or TRBV12-4 to TRBJ2-3; TCRdb indicates TRBD2, and absent DNA this call remains unverified. There are 17 residues in the CDR3.

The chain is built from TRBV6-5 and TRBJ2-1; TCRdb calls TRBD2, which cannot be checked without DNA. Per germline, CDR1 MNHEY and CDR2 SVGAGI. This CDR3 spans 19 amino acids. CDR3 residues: CASSYSGTGLAGVYNEQFF.

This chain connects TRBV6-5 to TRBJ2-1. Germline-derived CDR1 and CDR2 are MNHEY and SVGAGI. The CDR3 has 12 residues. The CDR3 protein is CASSYGNNEQFF.

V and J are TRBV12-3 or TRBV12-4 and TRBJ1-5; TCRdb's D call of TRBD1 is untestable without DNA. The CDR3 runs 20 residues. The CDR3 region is CASSLYYRPQWPRGNQPQHF.

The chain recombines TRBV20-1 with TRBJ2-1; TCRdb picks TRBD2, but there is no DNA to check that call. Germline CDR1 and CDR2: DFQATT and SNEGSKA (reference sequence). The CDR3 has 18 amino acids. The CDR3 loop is CSARPGLSPSNSYNEQFF.

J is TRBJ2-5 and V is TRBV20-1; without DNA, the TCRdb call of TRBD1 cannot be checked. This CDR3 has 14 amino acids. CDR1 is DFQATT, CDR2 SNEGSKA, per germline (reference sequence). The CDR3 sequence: CSAHEQGIQETQYF.

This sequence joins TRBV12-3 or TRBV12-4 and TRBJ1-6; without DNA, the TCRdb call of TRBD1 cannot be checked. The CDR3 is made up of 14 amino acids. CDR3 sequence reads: CASSLGQGDSPLHF.

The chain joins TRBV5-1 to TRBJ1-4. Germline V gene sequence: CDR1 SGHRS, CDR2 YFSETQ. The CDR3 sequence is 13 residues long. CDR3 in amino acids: CASSWDETAGLFF.

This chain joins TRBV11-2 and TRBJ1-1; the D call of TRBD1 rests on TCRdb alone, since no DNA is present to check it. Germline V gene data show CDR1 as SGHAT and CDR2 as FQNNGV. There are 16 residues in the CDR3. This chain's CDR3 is CASSPRPGGGWTEAFF.

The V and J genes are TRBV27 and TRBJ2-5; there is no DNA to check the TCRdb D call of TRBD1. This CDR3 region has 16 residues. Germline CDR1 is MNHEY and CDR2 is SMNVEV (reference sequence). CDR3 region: CASSSTPFGGGETQYF.

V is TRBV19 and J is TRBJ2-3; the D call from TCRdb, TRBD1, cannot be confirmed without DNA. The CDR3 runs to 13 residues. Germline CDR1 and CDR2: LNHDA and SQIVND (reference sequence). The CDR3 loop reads CASARGGTDTQYF.

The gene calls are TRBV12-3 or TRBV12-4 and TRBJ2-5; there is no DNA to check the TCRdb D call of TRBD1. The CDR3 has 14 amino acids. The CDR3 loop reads CASSLGQTKETQYF.

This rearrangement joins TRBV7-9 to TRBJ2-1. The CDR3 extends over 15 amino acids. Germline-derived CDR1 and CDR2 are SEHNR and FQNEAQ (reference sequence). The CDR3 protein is CASSSSEDLYNEQFF.

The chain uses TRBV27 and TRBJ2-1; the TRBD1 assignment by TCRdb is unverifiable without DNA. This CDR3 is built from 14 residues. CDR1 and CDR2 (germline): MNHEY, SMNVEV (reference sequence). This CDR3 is CASSQGPSYNEQFF.